This TCR beta chain stems from a study of CD8+CD57+ T cells in acquired aplastic anemia. Turning to the study itself: Reads per healthy sample averaged about 10.8 million (CD4+) and under 13 million (CD8+).

Genomic DNA constituted the template upon which TCR beta VDJ and CDR3 profiling was performed. TCRdb itself ran the reads through MiXCR, one entry per CDR3 protein. The sample consists of about 190,000 distinct CDR3 sequences, 54% of them appearing once. As to this clonotype: The target antigen is unknown.

J lost 3 bases, V lost 4 bases, and 10 bases had no gene match. The length of the CDR3 is 15 residues. Germline V lookup: CDR1 SGDLS, CDR2 YYNGEE. Study-level findings and limits: The number of CD8+ CDR3 sequences shared by patients and controls was approximately 31.

The receptor was isolated from a human donor in good health, serving as a control. The chain employs TRBV9 and TRBJ2-7, with 7 bases that match TRBD2. Sequencing used sorted CD4+, CD8+, or CD8+CD57+ T cells (not recorded which) from PBMCs. CDR3 residues: CASSPWEGGIYEQYF. The CDR3 nucleotides are TGTGCCAGCAGCCCGTGGGAGGGTGGGATCTACGAGCAGTACTTC.